This TCR beta chain was observed in a study of CD8 T cells in ankylosing spondylitis. Study-wide findings and caveats: Reportedly, disease-linked clones are significantly enriched in ankylosing spondylitis patients' matched synovial fluid. Before this, some motif variants had been reported in reactive arthritis synovial fluid and blood.

Worth noting for this clonotype: What it binds is unknown. Relative to the germline gene, one junction end is altered; a read error may explain this.

MiXCR was run by TCRdb on the 5' RACE reads, yielding one entry per CDR3 protein. Seen here are 350,000 to 450,000 distinct CDR3 sequences, more than 20% observed once, and the top ten hold under 15%. CDR3 length: 15 residues. Germline V lookup: CDR1 MNHNS, CDR2 SASEGT. This receptor was identified in a male donor with ankylosing spondylitis or in good health (not recorded which). The rearrangement uses TRBV6-1 and TRBJ1-5; D is uncertain. Sequenced input: blood, either unsorted or a sorted T cell fraction (not recorded which). The CDR3 reads CTSSEGRQYNQPQHF. The DNA for the CDR3 is TGTACCAGCAGTGAAGGGAGGCAGTACAATCAGCCCCAGCATTTT.